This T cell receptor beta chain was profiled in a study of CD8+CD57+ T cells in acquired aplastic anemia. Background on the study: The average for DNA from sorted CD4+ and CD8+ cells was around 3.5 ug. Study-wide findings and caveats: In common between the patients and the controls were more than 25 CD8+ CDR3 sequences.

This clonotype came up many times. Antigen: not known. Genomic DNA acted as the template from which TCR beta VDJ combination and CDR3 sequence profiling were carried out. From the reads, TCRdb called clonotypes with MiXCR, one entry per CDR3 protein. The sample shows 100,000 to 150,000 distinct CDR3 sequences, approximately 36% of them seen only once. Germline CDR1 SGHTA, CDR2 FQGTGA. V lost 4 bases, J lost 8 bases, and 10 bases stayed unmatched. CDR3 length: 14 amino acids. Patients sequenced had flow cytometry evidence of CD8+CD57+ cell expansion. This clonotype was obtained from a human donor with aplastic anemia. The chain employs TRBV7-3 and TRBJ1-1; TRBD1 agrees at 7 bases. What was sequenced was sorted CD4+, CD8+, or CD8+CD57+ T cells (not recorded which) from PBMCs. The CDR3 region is CASSSSRGGREAFF. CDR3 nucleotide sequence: TGTGCCAGCAGCTCGTCCCGAGGGGGCAGGGAAGCTTTCTTT.